One TCR beta chain is described in this entry. The sample originates from a study of TIL therapy for anti-PD-1-resistant metastatic lung cancer. As for the study in general: Progressing patients received lymphodepletion, expanded TIL infusion and IL-2.

The J segment lost 7 bases and the V segment lost 5 bases, leaving 9 bases of the junction unmatched. Germline CDR1 and CDR2: SSHAT and FNYEAQ (reference sequence). This CDR3 comprises 15 residues. This was the immunoSEQ v3 assay. Assay used: immunoSEQ multiplex PCR; TCRdb lists only in-frame clones, some missing. The table shows approximately 60,000 clones, with around 67% occurring only once. Indicated time point: pre-treatment sample, taken before nivolumab and TIL therapy. This TCR derives from a person aged 25-85 years with non-small cell lung cancer. The chain carries TRBV7-7 and TRBJ2-1; 9 bases are shared with TRBD1. Specimen: blood, collected at baseline. DNA of the CDR3: TGTGCCAGCAGCCCCGGGACAGGGAAGGATAATGAGCAGTTCTTC. Translated: CASSPGTGKDNEQFF.